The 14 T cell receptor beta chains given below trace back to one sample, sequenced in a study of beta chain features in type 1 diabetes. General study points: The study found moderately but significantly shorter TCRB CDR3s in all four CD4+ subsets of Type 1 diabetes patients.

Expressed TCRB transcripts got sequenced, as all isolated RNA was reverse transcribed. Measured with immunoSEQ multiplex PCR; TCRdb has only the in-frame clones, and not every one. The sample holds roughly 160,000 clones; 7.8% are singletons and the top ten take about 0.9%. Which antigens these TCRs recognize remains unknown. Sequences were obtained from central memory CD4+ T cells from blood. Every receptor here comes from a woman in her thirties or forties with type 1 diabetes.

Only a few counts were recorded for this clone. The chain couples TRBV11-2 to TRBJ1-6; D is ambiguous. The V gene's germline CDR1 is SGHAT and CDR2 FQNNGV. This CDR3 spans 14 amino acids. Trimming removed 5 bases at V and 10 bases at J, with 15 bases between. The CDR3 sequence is CASSQEGTISPLHF. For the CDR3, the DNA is TGTGCCAGCAGCCAGGAGGGAACTATATCACCCCTCCACTTT.

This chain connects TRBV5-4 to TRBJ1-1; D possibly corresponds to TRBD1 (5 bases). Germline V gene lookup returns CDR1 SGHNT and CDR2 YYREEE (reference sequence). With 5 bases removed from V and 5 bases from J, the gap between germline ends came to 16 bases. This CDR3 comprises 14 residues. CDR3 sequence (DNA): TGTGCCAGCAGTCTCAACGCTGGGGGGACTGAAGCTTTCTTT. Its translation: CASSLNAGGTEAFF. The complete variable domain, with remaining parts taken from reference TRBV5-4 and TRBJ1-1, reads ETGVTQSPTHLIKTRGQQVTLRCSSQSGHNTVSWYQQALGQGPQFIFQYYREEENGRGNFPPRFSGLQFPNYSSELNVNALELDDSALYLCASSLNAGGTEAFFGQGTRLTVV.

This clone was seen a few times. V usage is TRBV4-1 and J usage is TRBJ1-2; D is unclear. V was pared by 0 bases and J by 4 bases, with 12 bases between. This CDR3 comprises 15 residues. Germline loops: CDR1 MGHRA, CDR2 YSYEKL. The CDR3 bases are TGCGCCAGCAGCCAAGAACGTGGCCCATCCTATGGCTACACCTTC. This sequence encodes CASSQERGPSYGYTF.

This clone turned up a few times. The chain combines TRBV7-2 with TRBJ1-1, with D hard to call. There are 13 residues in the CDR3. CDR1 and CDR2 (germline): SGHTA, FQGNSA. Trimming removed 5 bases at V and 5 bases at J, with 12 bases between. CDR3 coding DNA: TGTGCCAGCAGCCTCATCCCCGGGACTGAAGCTTTCTTT. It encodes CASSLIPGTEAFF.

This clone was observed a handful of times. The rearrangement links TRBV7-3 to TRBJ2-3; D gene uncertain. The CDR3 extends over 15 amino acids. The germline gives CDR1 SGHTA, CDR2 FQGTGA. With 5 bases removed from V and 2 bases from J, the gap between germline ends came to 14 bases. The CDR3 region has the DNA TGTGCCAGCAGCAAAAGTCCTACAGCCACAGATACGCAGTATTTT. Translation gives CASSKSPTATDTQYF.

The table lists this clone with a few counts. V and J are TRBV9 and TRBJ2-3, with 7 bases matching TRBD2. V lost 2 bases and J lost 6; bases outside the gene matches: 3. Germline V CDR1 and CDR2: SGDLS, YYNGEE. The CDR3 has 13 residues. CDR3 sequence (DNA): TGTGCCAGCAGCGTTGGTAGCGGGGATACGCAGTATTTT. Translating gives CASSVGSGDTQYF.

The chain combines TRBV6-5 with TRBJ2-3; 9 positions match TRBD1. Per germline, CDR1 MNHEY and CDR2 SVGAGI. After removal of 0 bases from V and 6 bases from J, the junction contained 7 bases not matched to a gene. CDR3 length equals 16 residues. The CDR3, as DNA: TGTGCCAGCAGTTACTCCGGGACAGGGACTGTGGATACGCAGTATTTT. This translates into CASSYSGTGTVDTQYF.

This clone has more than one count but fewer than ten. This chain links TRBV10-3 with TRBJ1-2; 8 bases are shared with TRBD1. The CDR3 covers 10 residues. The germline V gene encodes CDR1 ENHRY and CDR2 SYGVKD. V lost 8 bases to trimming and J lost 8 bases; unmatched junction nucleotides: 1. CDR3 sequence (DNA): TGTGCCATCGGACAGGGCGGCTACACCTTC. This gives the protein CAIGQGGYTF.

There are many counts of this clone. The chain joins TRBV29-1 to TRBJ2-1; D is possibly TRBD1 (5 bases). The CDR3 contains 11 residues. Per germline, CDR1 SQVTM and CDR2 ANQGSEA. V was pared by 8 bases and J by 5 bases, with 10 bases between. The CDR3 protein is CSPGHNNEQFF. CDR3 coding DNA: TGCAGCCCAGGGCATAACAATGAGCAGTTCTTC.

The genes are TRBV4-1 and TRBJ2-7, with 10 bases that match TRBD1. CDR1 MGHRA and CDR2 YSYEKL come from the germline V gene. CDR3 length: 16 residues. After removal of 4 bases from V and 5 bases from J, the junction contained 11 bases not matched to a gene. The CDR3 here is CASSPNRGQGKDEQYF. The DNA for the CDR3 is TGCGCCAGCAGCCCAAACCGGGGACAGGGGAAAGACGAGCAGTACTTC.

Written as DNA, the CDR3 is TGCGCCAGCAGCCAAGGCCCCCTACCCCGGACAGGCTTTGCCGGCTACACCTTC. This codes for CASSQGPLPRTGFAGYTF. This chain uses TRBV4-1 with TRBJ1-2, with 7 bases aligning to TRBD1. The CDR3 extends over 18 amino acids. J lost 8 bases, V lost 1 base, and 19 bases had no gene match. The germline CDR1 and CDR2 sequences are MGHRA and YSYEKL.

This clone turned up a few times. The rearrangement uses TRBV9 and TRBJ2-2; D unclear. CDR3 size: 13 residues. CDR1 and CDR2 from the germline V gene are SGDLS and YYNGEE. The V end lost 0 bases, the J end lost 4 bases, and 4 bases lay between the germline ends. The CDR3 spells CASSVAVTGELFF. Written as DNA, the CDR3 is TGTGCCAGCAGCGTAGCGGTCACCGGGGAGCTGTTTTTT. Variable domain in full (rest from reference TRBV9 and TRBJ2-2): DSGVTQTPKHLITATGQRVTLRCSPRSGDLSVYWYQQSLDQGLQFLIQYYNGEERAKGNILERFSAQQFPDLHSELNLSSLELGDSALYFCASSVAVTGELFFGEGSRLTVL.

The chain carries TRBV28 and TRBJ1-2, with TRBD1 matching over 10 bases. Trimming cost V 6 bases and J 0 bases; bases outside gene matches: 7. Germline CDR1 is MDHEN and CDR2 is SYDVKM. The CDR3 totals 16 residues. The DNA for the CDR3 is TGTGCCAGCAGAGCCGGGACAGGGGAAGCTAACTATGGCTACACCTTC. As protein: CASRAGTGEANYGYTF.

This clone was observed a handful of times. The CDR3 region has the DNA TGTGCCAGCAGCTCTGACCGACAGACGGTTACTTTCTTT. Translation: CASSSDRQTVTFF. The genes are TRBV7-2 and TRBJ1-1; possible D gene TRBD1, 5 bases. V lost 4 bases and J 12 bases, leaving 18 bases between the germline ends. Germline assignment: CDR1 SGHTA and CDR2 FQGNSA. This CDR3 is 13 amino acids long.